The 24 T cell receptor beta chains in this list originate from one sample, sequenced in a study of cytomegalovirus exposure and HLA in healthy donors. PCR amplification relied on 60 Vbeta primers (plus 13 Jbeta primers). Profiling relied on immunoSEQ multiplex PCR, and the TCRdb table lists in-frame clones only, not all of them. Here the sample spans 84,000 or so clones, over 75% being singletons. The sample was PBMCs. All receptors come from a human donor in good health.

The chain uses TRBV9 and TRBJ1-5, with 7 bases lining up with TRBD1. Germline-derived CDR1 and CDR2 are SGDLS and YYNGEE. The CDR3 has 14 amino acids. Trimming took 4 bases from V and 6 from J; bases not matched to a gene: 7. CDR3 sequence reads: CASSLGTVPQPQHF. Written as DNA, the CDR3 is TGTGCCAGCAGCCTCGGGACAGTCCCTCAGCCCCAGCATTTT.

By its share, this clone is medium-sized. The chain employs TRBV6-5 and TRBJ2-1, with D unclear. The CDR3 extends over 14 amino acids. The germline V and J ends were trimmed by 2 bases and 7 bases, with 12 bases remaining between them. Germline V gives CDR1 MNHEY, CDR2 SVGAGI. DNA of the CDR3: TGTGCCAGCAGTTACCTCCCGGGTAGGAATGAGCAGTTCTTC. Protein product: CASSYLPGRNEQFF.

The chain is built from TRBV18 and TRBJ1-1; TRBD1 agrees at 10 bases. Trimming cost V 4 bases and J 3 bases; bases outside gene matches: 5. The germline CDR1 and CDR2 sequences are KGHSH and LQKENI. This CDR3 has 15 residues. The CDR3 DNA reads TGTGCCAGCTCACTGACAGGGGGCTGGGACACTGAAGCTTTCTTT. It translates to CASSLTGGWDTEAFF.

This clone was picked up a small number of times. The chain recombines TRBV6-5 with TRBJ2-7; possible D gene TRBD1, 6 bases. Trimming removed 2 bases from V and 5 bases from J, with 7 bases in between. Germline V lookup: CDR1 MNHEY, CDR2 SVGAGI. CDR3 length: 12 amino acids. This CDR3 is CASSYGGNEQYF. For the CDR3, the DNA is TGTGCCAGCAGTTACGGGGGCAACGAGCAGTACTTC.

The CDR3 region has the DNA TGTGCCAGCAGCTTCCTTCTAGCGGGGGGTCGATCACGGAGGGAGACCCAGTACTTC. It yields the protein CASSFLLAGGRSRRETQYF. This chain links TRBV7-2 with TRBJ2-5, with 11 bases matching TRBD2. The trim removed 3 bases at V and 5 bases at J, leaving 17 bases unmatched. The CDR3 totals 19 residues. The germline V gene has CDR1 SGHTA and CDR2 FQGNSA.

This clone has only one observation. The CDR3, as DNA: TGTGCCAGCAGTTACCAACCAGGGACAGGGAGTGGCTACACCTTC. It encodes CASSYQPGTGSGYTF. V gene TRBV6-5 combines with J gene TRBJ1-2, with 9 nucleotides matching TRBD1. V shed 2 bases and J 7 bases; nucleotides not matched to a gene: 8. Germline CDR1 and CDR2: MNHEY and SVGAGI. The CDR3 totals 15 residues.

Notes on this clone: The junction departs from the called germline gene at one end, perhaps through a read error. The J gene is TRBJ2-7, the V gene TRBV7-9; D is undetermined. Germline CDR1 and CDR2: SEHNR and FQNEAQ (reference sequence). CDR3 size: 12 residues. CDR3 nucleotides: TGTGCCAGCAGCTTCTCCAACTACGATCAGTACTTC. This encodes CASSFSNYDQYF. Based on the CDR3 plus reference TRBV7-9 and TRBJ2-7, the full variable domain is DTGVSQNPRHKITKRGQNVTFRCDPISEHNRLYWYRQTLGQGPEFLTYFQNEAQLEKSRLLSDRFSAERPKGSFSTLEIQRTEQGDSAMYLCASSFSNYDQYFGPGTRLTVT.

CDR3 DNA sequence: TGCAGCGTTATGGCCCGTCTCACGCTCACCTTC. Translating gives CSVMARLTLTF. The V and J genes are TRBV29-1 and TRBJ1-2; no firm D call. Looked up from germline, CDR1 is SQVTM and CDR2 is ANQGSEA. V lost 5 bases and J lost 13, with 17 bases in between. This CDR3 is built from 11 residues.

V is TRBV5-4 and J is TRBJ2-7, with D uncertain. Germline CDR1 reads SGHNT; CDR2 reads YYREEE (reference sequence). This CDR3 spans 12 amino acids. V was cut by 2 bases and J by 2 bases, with 5 bases left in between. The CDR3 DNA is TGTGCCAGCAGCTTTTATGCCTACGAGCAGTACTTC. It codes for CASSFYAYEQYF.

The genes are TRBV7-9 and TRBJ1-1; unclear D gene. CDR3 length equals 14 residues. V lost 5 bases to trimming and J lost 7 bases, with 17 bases between them. Germline-derived CDR1 and CDR2 are SEHNR and FQNEAQ (reference sequence). DNA of the CDR3: TGTGCCAGCAGCCCCTCGCTATACAGTAATGAAGCTTTCTTT. Protein: CASSPSLYSNEAFF.

The chain recombines TRBV19 with TRBJ1-5; D is unresolved. The germline CDR1 and CDR2 sequences are LNHDA and SQIVND (reference sequence). The CDR3 has 14 amino acids. Deletions cut 0 bases from V and 6 bases from J, with 9 bases between. The CDR3 DNA is TGTGCCAGTAGTATAGATCGTGGAGGTCAGCCCCAGCATTTT. Translated: CASSIDRGGQPQHF. Full variable domain (remainder filled in from reference TRBV19 and TRBJ1-5): DGGITQSPKYLFRKEGQNVTLSCEQNLNHDAMYWYRQDPGQGLRLIYYSQIVNDFQKGDIAEGYSVSREKKESFPLTVTSAQKNPTAFYLCASSIDRGGQPQHFGDGTRLSIL.

The rearrangement uses TRBV29-1 and TRBJ2-2, with 9 bases identical to TRBD2. CDR3 size: 15 residues. From germline, CDR1 is SQVTM and CDR2 ANQGSEA. Trimming took 7 bases from V and 6 from J; bases not matched to a gene: 12. The CDR3 DNA reads as TGCAGCGCTGTGAGGGGGGCGGGGGGGCCCGGGGAGCTGTTTTTT. This encodes CSAVRGAGGPGELFF.

The chain combines TRBV18 with TRBJ2-5, with TRBD1 matching over 8 bases. The germline V gene encodes CDR1 KGHSH and CDR2 LQKENI. The junction had 5 bases not matched to a gene; V was cut back by 0 bases and J by 5 bases. The CDR3 is 15 amino acids. CDR3 sequence (DNA): TGTGCCAGCTCACCACCCCGGGACAGGAGGGAGACCCAGTACTTC. Translating it yields CASSPPRDRRETQYF. The whole variable domain, filled in from reference TRBV18 and TRBJ2-5, reads NAGVMQNPRHLVRRRGQEARLRCSPMKGHSHVYWYRQLPEEGLKFMVYLQKENIIDESGMPKERFSAEFPKEGPSILRIQQVVRGDSAAYFCASSPPRDRRETQYFGPGTRLLVL.

V gene TRBV7-9 combines with J gene TRBJ1-1; D may be TRBD1 (5 bases). The CDR3 is made up of 15 amino acids. V dropped 8 bases and J dropped 3 bases, with 19 bases sitting between them. Germline V gene sequence: CDR1 SEHNR, CDR2 FQNEAQ (reference sequence). This CDR3 is CASRLWGREDTEAFF. The CDR3 region has the DNA TGTGCCAGCCGATTATGGGGGAGGGAGGACACTGAAGCTTTCTTT. The whole variable domain, remainder taken from reference TRBV7-9 and TRBJ1-1, is DTGVSQNPRHKITKRGQNVTFRCDPISEHNRLYWYRQTLGQGPEFLTYFQNEAQLEKSRLLSDRFSAERPKGSFSTLEIQRTEQGDSAMYLCASRLWGREDTEAFFGQGTRLTVV.

The V and J genes are TRBV5-1 and TRBJ1-2; D gene uncertain. The CDR3 sequence is 15 residues long. V lost 3 bases, J lost 13 bases, and 25 bases lay in between. Germline-derived CDR1 and CDR2 are SGHRS and YFSETQ. In nucleotides, the CDR3 is TGCGCCAGCAGCTCGGGAAAAACTTCCCTCCAAAAGAGCACCTTC. Amino acid sequence: CASSSGKTSLQKSTF.

The V gene is TRBV5-1, the J gene TRBJ2-2; 10 positions match TRBD1. This CDR3 spans 16 amino acids. Germline values: CDR1 SGHRS, CDR2 YFSETQ. Trimming took 4 bases from V and 4 from J; bases not matched to a gene: 7. The CDR3 protein is CASSIGTGAVTGELFF. For the CDR3, the DNA is TGCGCCAGCAGCATAGGGACAGGGGCGGTCACCGGGGAGCTGTTTTTT.

This clone was picked up a small number of times. Different DNA sequences within this sample yield the same CDR3. The J gene is TRBJ1-5, the V gene TRBV30; D is perhaps TRBD1 (6 bases). The CDR3 consists of 13 residues. Germline V CDR1 and CDR2: GTSNPN, SVGIG (reference sequence). V shed 0 bases and J shed 4 bases, with 7 bases lying between them. The CDR3 is CAWSVRGNQPQHF. Written as DNA, the CDR3 is TGTGCCTGGAGTGTAAGGGGGAATCAGCCCCAGCATTTT.

The rearrangement joins TRBV9 to TRBJ2-1; 8 nucleotides agree with TRBD2. Germline V gene lookup returns CDR1 SGDLS and CDR2 YYNGEE. J gave up 3 bases and V 4 bases, and 9 bases lay outside the gene matches. This CDR3 has 16 amino acids. CDR3 nucleotide sequence: TGTGCCAGCAGCCTCCCCGGGGGGGGCAGCTACAATGAGCAGTTCTTC. Protein: CASSLPGGGSYNEQFF.

This chain joins TRBV19 and TRBJ1-2; TRBD1 is a possible D gene (5 bases). The V and J ends lost 5 bases and 2 bases respectively, with 15 bases between them. This CDR3 spans 15 amino acids. The germline V gene encodes CDR1 LNHDA and CDR2 SQIVND (reference sequence). The CDR3: CASSAQGGKNYGYTF. CDR3 nucleotides: TGTGCCAGTAGTGCCCAGGGAGGAAAAAACTATGGCTACACCTTC.

The chain has TRBV9 and TRBJ1-6; TRBD1 matches at 12 bases. Germline CDR1 is SGDLS and CDR2 is YYNGEE. This CDR3 is 19 amino acids long. Germline trimming cut 4 bases from V and 5 bases from J; bases unmatched to any gene: 13. The DNA for the CDR3 is TGTGCCAGCAGCTCAGAGGGGACAGGGGGCCCCCTAAATAATTCACCCCTCCACTTT. This encodes CASSSEGTGGPLNNSPLHF.

The rearrangement joins TRBV5-4 to TRBJ1-1, with D unresolved. From germline, CDR1 is SGHNT and CDR2 YYREEE (reference sequence). V gave up 0 bases and J gave up 11 bases, with 14 bases separating them. The CDR3 is made up of 13 amino acids. This chain's CDR3 is CASSLDGPWSAFF. The CDR3 DNA reads as TGTGCCAGCAGCTTGGATGGGCCCTGGTCCGCTTTCTTT.

This clone was seen a few times. J is TRBJ2-1 and V is TRBV4-3, with TRBD1 identical over 7 bases. CDR1 is LGHNA and CDR2 is YSLEER in the germline V gene. V shed 0 bases, J shed 7 bases, and the junction held 6 bases outside the gene matches. This CDR3 is built from 15 residues. CDR3 sequence reads: CASSQDIGGLNEQFF. CDR3 in DNA: TGCGCCAGCAGCCAAGATATAGGGGGCTTAAATGAGCAGTTCTTC.

The gene calls are TRBV27 and TRBJ2-6; weak D call: TRBD2 (5 bases). Trimming took 2 bases from V and 1 from J, leaving 9 bases between them. CDR1 and CDR2 (germline): MNHEY, SMNVEV (reference sequence). This CDR3 has 16 amino acids. DNA of the CDR3: TGTGCCAGCAGTTTAACCGGAGGTTCTGGGGCCAACGTCCTGACTTTC. Translating gives CASSLTGGSGANVLTF.

The DNA for the CDR3 is TGTGCCAGCTCCCTCGGACAGCCTAGCAATCAGCCCCAGCATTTT. It yields the protein CASSLGQPSNQPQHF. The J gene is TRBJ1-5, the V gene TRBV18, with D perhaps matching TRBD1 (6 bases). V was cut by 6 bases and J by 0 bases, with 12 bases left in between. Germline values: CDR1 KGHSH, CDR2 LQKENI. The CDR3 consists of 15 residues.